These T cell receptor beta chains were read from a single sample in a study of T cell responses to AZD1222 COVID-19 vaccine. Profiling relied on immunoSEQ multiplex PCR, and the TCRdb table lists in-frame clones only, not all of them. This table holds about 120,000 clones, more than 80% found once. The sample was peripheral blood, taken on day 0 of AZD1222 vaccination. The source is an adult in good health. Each CDR3 is given with its conserved first and last residue. D genes are given only for firm matches. Some rows have no size entry. The others give once, few or many, or a class for an expanded clone.

J gene | V gene | D gene | clone size | CDR3 DNA | CDR3 protein
TRBJ2-1 | TRBV28 | . | . | TGTGCCAGCATCGGAGGACACATAAGCAATGAGCAGTTCTTC | CASIGGHISNEQFF
TRBJ1-2 | TRBV7-3 | TRBD1 | . | TGTGCCAGCAGCTTAACAAACCCGGGACAGGGGAAATCGGGCTACACCTTC | CASSLTNPGQGKSGYTF
TRBJ1-2 | TRBV29-1 | TRBD1 | . | TGCAGCGTTGGACAGGGGGTTGACTATGGCTACACCTTC | CSVGQGVDYGYTF
TRBJ2-7 | TRBV6-5 | . | . | TGTGCCAGCAGACCCCCAGGGCGCTACGAGCAGTACTTC | CASRPPGRYEQYF
TRBJ1-5 | TRBV5-5 | TRBD1 | . | TGTGCCAGCAGCCCCGTGGGACAGGGGATGGTTCAGCCCCAGCATTTT | CASSPVGQGMVQPQHF
TRBJ1-2 | TRBV29-1 | . | few | TGCAGCGTTGTAGCTAACTATGGCTACACCTTC | CSVVANYGYTF
TRBJ2-1 | TRBV3-1/TRBV3-2 | . | once | TGTGCCAGCAGCCTTGACAGCAGATTATACAATGAGCAGTTCTTC | CASSLDSRLYNEQFF
TRBJ1-4 | TRBV7-9 | . | once | TGTGCCAGCAGCTTAGTCGGTGGGGATGAAAAACTGTTTTTT | CASSLVGGDEKLFF
TRBJ2-1 | TRBV27 | TRBD2 | . | TGTGCCAGCAGTCCACGACGGGGACTAGCGGGAGTTAATGAGCAGTTCTTC | CASSPRRGLAGVNEQFF
TRBJ1-4 | TRBV19 | . | few | TGTGCCAGTAGATACGGGGTCACGGATGAAAAACTGTTTTTT | CASRYGVTDEKLFF
TRBJ1-3 | TRBV30 | . | . | TGTGCCTGGCTCGACTCCATATCTGGAAACACCATATATTTT | CAWLDSISGNTIYF
TRBJ1-1 | TRBV29-1 | TRBD1 | . | TGCAGCGCCTTGTCACGGGGACAGCCTAACACTGAAGCTTTCTTT | CSALSRGQPNTEAFF
TRBJ2-3 | TRBV9 | TRBD2 | . | TGTGCCAGCAGCGTAGTGGGGGGGTCAGCAGATACGCAGTATTTT | CASSVVGGSADTQYF
TRBJ1-3 | TRBV20-1 | TRBD1 | . | TGCAGTGCTAGTCGGCAGGGGGTACACTCTGGAAACACCATATATTTT | CSASRQGVHSGNTIYF
TRBJ2-1 | TRBV29-1 | . | once | TGCAGCGTTGACGCGTCAGTCCCGAATGAGCAGTTCTTC | CSVDASVPNEQFF
TRBJ2-7 | TRBV6-6 | . | . | TGTGCCAGCAGTTACTCTGGCAGGACCTACGAGCAGTACTTC | CASSYSGRTYEQYF
TRBJ1-3 | TRBV5-4 | . | . | TGTGCCAGCAGCTCCCCGGGGGTCTCTGGAAACACCATATATTTT | CASSSPGVSGNTIYF
TRBJ1-1 | TRBV29-1 | . | . | TGCAGCGTTGGCAGGAACACTGAAGCTTTCTTT | CSVGRNTEAFF
TRBJ1-4 | TRBV20-1 | . | . | TGCACCGCTAAGACTAATGAAAAACTGTTTTTT | CTAKTNEKLFF
TRBJ1-1 | TRBV28 | . | . | TGTGCCAGCAGTTTATCAACCCCCCGGCACACTGAAGCTTTCTTT | CASSLSTPRHTEAFF
TRBJ2-7 | TRBV7-2 | TRBD2 | . | TGTGCCAGCAGACCGGGGAGCGGGAGCGTGTACGAGCAGTACTTC | CASRPGSGSVYEQYF
TRBJ2-7 | TRBV4-1 | . | . | TGCGCCAGCAGCCAAGACTATGCAGAAAACTACGAGCAGTACTTC | CASSQDYAENYEQYF
TRBJ1-2 | TRBV5-1 | . | . | TGCGCCAGCCGAGATTTAAAACAGGGAGCTGGCTACACCTTC | CASRDLKQGAGYTF
TRBJ2-1 | TRBV6-6 | . | . | TGTGCCAGCAGTACGGGCCTCAATGAGCAGTTCTTC | CASSTGLNEQFF
TRBJ1-2 | TRBV7-9 | . | . | TGTGCCAGCAGAGATCCGACAGGAGTTAACTATGGCTACACCTTC | CASRDPTGVNYGYTF
TRBJ2-5 | TRBV5-1 | TRBD1 | once | TGCGCCAGCAGCTTGGCCCTTACTTCAGGGGGTGAGACCCAGTACTTC | CASSLALTSGGETQYF
TRBJ2-1 | TRBV7-9 | TRBD2 | . | TGTGCCAGCAGCCGTAGTTCTAGCGGGAGGGCCAACAATGAGCAGTTCTTC | CASSRSSSGRANNEQFF
TRBJ1-6 | TRBV6-1 | . | . | TGTGCCAGCAGTGAAGTGGCGGGTAAATATAATTCACCCCTCCACTTT | CASSEVAGKYNSPLHF
TRBJ2-1 | TRBV9 | . | . | TGTGCCAGCAGCGTAGAGGTACAGTACAATGAGCAGTTCTTC | CASSVEVQYNEQFF
TRBJ1-1 | TRBV3-1/TRBV3-2 | . | . | TGTGCCAGCAGCTCTCGACAGGTGGAAAACACTGAAGCTTTCTTT | CASSSRQVENTEAFF
TRBJ2-3 | TRBV3-1/TRBV3-2 | . | . | TGTGCCAGCAGCCGTTCTAGAGCAGATACGCAGTATTTT | CASSRSRADTQYF
TRBJ2-1 | TRBV5-1 | . | once | TGCGCCAGCCGGGACAAGACCTACAATGAGCAGTTCTTC | CASRDKTYNEQFF
TRBJ2-5 | TRBV7-3 | . | . | TGTGCCAGCAGCTTAAGGGGTTCAGGGACCCAGTACTTC | CASSLRGSGTQYF
TRBJ1-1 | TRBV7-2 | . | . | TGTGCCAGCAGCCAACGGAGGACTTCTATGAACACTGAAGCTTTCTTT | CASSQRRTSMNTEAFF
TRBJ1-2 | TRBV7-9 | . | . | TGTGCCAGCAGCTTCTCGGCAGCCAAGGCGGGCTACACCTTC | CASSFSAAKAGYTF
TRBJ2-7 | TRBV15 | TRBD1 | . | TGTGCCACCAGCAGAGGACAGGGGGTAGGCTACGAGCAGTACTTC | CATSRGQGVGYEQYF
TRBJ2-5 | TRBV12-3/TRBV12-4 | . | . | TGTGCCAGCAGTTTGGGGTCCCAAGAGACCCAGTACTTC | CASSLGSQETQYF
TRBJ2-7 | TRBV23-1 | . | . | TGCGCCAGCAGTCAATTGGGGGAAGATGCGGAATACGAGCAGTACTTC | CASSQLGEDAEYEQYF
TRBJ2-7 | TRBV6-6 | . | . | TGTGCCAGCAGTTACGACGGACAGCTCTACGAGCAGTACTTC | CASSYDGQLYEQYF
TRBJ1-2 | TRBV6-1 | . | . | TGTGCCAGCAGTGAAACAGGTTTACTTTATGGCTACACCTTC | CASSETGLLYGYTF
TRBJ2-1 | TRBV28 | . | . | TGTGCCAGCAGTTCCCCCTTTTTCCCCACTGACAATGAGCAGTTCTTC | CASSSPFFPTDNEQFF
TRBJ1-3 | TRBV7-8 | TRBD1 | . | TGTGCCAGCAGCTACACAGGGGGATCTGGAAACACCATATATTTT | CASSYTGGSGNTIYF
TRBJ2-7 | TRBV6-5 | . | . | TGTGCCAGCACCGGAACCGAGCAGTACTTC | CASTGTEQYF
TRBJ2-3 | TRBV5-1 | TRBD2 | few | TGCGCCAGCAGCTCGTCAAGCGGGAGAGGGGATACGCAGTATTTT | CASSSSSGRGDTQYF
TRBJ2-2 | TRBV2 | . | . | TGTGCCAGCAGTGAATTGGCGAGCACCGGGGAGCTGTTTTTT | CASSELASTGELFF
TRBJ2-2 | TRBV6-5 | TRBD1 | . | TGTGCCAGCAGTCGGACAGGGAACACCGGGGAGCTGTTTTTT | CASSRTGNTGELFF
TRBJ1-2 | TRBV3-1/TRBV3-2 | TRBD1 | once | TGTGCCAGCAGACTAACAGGGGCCGGCGGCTACACCTTC | CASRLTGAGGYTF